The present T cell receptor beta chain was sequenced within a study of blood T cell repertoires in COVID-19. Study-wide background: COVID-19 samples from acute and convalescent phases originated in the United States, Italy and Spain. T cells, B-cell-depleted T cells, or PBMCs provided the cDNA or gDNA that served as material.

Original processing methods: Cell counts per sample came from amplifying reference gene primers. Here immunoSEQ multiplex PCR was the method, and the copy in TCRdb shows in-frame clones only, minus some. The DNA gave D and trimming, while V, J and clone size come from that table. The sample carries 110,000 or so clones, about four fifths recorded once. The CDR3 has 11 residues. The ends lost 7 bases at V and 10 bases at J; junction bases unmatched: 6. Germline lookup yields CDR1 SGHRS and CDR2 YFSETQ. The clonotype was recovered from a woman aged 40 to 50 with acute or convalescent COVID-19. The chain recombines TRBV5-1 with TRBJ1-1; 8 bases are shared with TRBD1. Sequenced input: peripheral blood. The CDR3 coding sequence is TGCGCCAGCGGGCCGGACAGGGCAGCTTTCTTT. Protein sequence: CASGPDRAAFF.